Listed below are T cell receptor beta chains from one sample, sequenced in a study of T cell responses to AZD1222 COVID-19 vaccine. Here immunoSEQ multiplex PCR was the method, and the copy in TCRdb shows in-frame clones only, minus some. This table holds 100,000 to 120,000 clones, 70% to 90% found once. Sequencing was performed on peripheral blood, taken on day 0 of AZD1222 vaccination. These receptor sequences come from an adult in good health. CDR3s include the opening cysteine and the closing phenylalanine or tryptophan. Each record gives: D gene, J gene, V gene, clone size, CDR3 protein, CDR3 DNA. D genes are given only for firm matches. Only some rows state a clone size, as once, few, many or a class for expanded clones.

d_gene: TRBD1; j_gene: TRBJ2-7; v_gene: TRBV19; abundance: -; CDR3aa: CASSTGTGGVTYEQYF; CDR3nt: TGTGCCAGTAGTACGGGGACAGGGGGAGTCACCTACGAGCAGTACTTC
d_gene: -; j_gene: TRBJ1-2; v_gene: TRBV6-5; abundance: -; CDR3aa: CASRVRDGDYGYTF; CDR3nt: TGTGCCAGCAGGGTCCGGGACGGGGACTATGGCTACACCTTC
d_gene: -; j_gene: TRBJ1-4; v_gene: TRBV5-1; abundance: -; CDR3aa: CASSPSPPGGEKLFF; CDR3nt: TGCGCCAGCAGCCCCTCCCCACCGGGGGGTGAAAAACTGTTTTTT
d_gene: -; j_gene: TRBJ1-1; v_gene: TRBV29-1; abundance: once; CDR3aa: CSVESSYLNTEAFF; CDR3nt: TGCAGCGTTGAAAGCTCCTACTTGAACACTGAAGCTTTCTTT
d_gene: -; j_gene: TRBJ1-2; v_gene: TRBV6-2/TRBV6-3; abundance: -; CDR3aa: CASSYSGNNYGYTF; CDR3nt: TGTGCCAGCAGTTACTCAGGGAACAACTATGGCTACACCTTC
d_gene: -; j_gene: TRBJ1-4; v_gene: TRBV27; abundance: -; CDR3aa: CASSLSRSGQTNEKLFF; CDR3nt: TGTGCCAGCAGTTTATCGAGATCAGGACAGACAAATGAAAAACTGTTTTTT
d_gene: TRBD1; j_gene: TRBJ2-5; v_gene: TRBV3-1/TRBV3-2; abundance: -; CDR3aa: CASTGTGGIETQYF; CDR3nt: TGTGCCAGCACTGGGACAGGGGGTATCGAGACCCAGTACTTC
d_gene: -; j_gene: TRBJ2-7; v_gene: TRBV29-1; abundance: -; CDR3aa: CSVEGEGIYEQYF; CDR3nt: TGCAGCGTCGAAGGAGAGGGAATCTACGAGCAGTACTTC
d_gene: -; j_gene: TRBJ2-7; v_gene: TRBV6-4; abundance: -; CDR3aa: CASGLIGEQYF; CDR3nt: TGTGCCAGCGGGTTGATCGGCGAGCAGTACTTC
d_gene: -; j_gene: TRBJ2-7; v_gene: TRBV14; abundance: -; CDR3aa: CASSQDRFYEQYF; CDR3nt: TGTGCCAGCAGCCAAGATAGATTCTACGAGCAGTACTTC
d_gene: -; j_gene: TRBJ1-5; v_gene: TRBV3-1/TRBV3-2; abundance: -; CDR3aa: CASSAQTNSNQPQHF; CDR3nt: TGTGCCAGCAGCGCGCAGACAAATAGCAATCAGCCCCAGCATTTT
d_gene: TRBD1; j_gene: TRBJ2-1; v_gene: TRBV29-1; abundance: -; CDR3aa: CSVEGQGFRQFF; CDR3nt: TGCAGCGTTGAGGGACAGGGTTTTCGGCAGTTCTTC
d_gene: -; j_gene: TRBJ2-1; v_gene: TRBV3-1/TRBV3-2; abundance: -; CDR3aa: CASSQRSYNEQFF; CDR3nt: TGTGCCAGCAGCCAACGAAGTTACAATGAGCAGTTCTTC
d_gene: -; j_gene: TRBJ1-2; v_gene: TRBV3-1/TRBV3-2; abundance: -; CDR3aa: CASSQVTSGGYTF; CDR3nt: TGTGCCAGCAGCCAAGTAACCTCGGGTGGCTACACCTTC
d_gene: -; j_gene: TRBJ2-6; v_gene: TRBV12-3/TRBV12-4; abundance: -; CDR3aa: CASTPWRANVLTF; CDR3nt: TGTGCCAGCACCCCGTGGAGGGCCAACGTCCTGACTTTC
d_gene: TRBD2; j_gene: TRBJ2-3; v_gene: TRBV11-2; abundance: -; CDR3aa: CASSPGLAGQDTQYF; CDR3nt: TGTGCCAGCAGCCCCGGACTAGCGGGACAGGATACGCAGTATTTT
d_gene: TRBD2; j_gene: TRBJ2-7; v_gene: TRBV18; abundance: once; CDR3aa: CASSPALAVIYEQYF; CDR3nt: TGTGCCAGCTCACCGGCACTAGCGGTGATCTACGAGCAGTACTTC
d_gene: -; j_gene: TRBJ2-5; v_gene: TRBV7-9; abundance: -; CDR3aa: CASSLGFRGETQYF; CDR3nt: TGTGCCAGCAGCTTAGGATTTCGGGGAGAGACCCAGTACTTC
d_gene: TRBD2; j_gene: TRBJ2-7; v_gene: TRBV3-1/TRBV3-2; abundance: -; CDR3aa: CASTGTSSSYEQYF; CDR3nt: TGTGCCAGCACCGGGACTAGTTCCTCCTACGAGCAGTACTTC
d_gene: -; j_gene: TRBJ2-4; v_gene: TRBV5-4; abundance: -; CDR3aa: CASSPSGAGAKNIQYF; CDR3nt: TGTGCCAGCAGCCCCTCGGGGGCGGGCGCCAAAAACATTCAGTACTTC
d_gene: -; j_gene: TRBJ2-5; v_gene: TRBV6-2/TRBV6-3; abundance: -; CDR3aa: CASSFPPRDKYQETQYF; CDR3nt: TGTGCCAGCAGTTTTCCCCCAAGGGACAAGTACCAAGAGACCCAGTACTTC
d_gene: -; j_gene: TRBJ1-2; v_gene: TRBV4-3; abundance: once; CDR3aa: CASSSEEGSRYGYTF; CDR3nt: TGCGCCAGCAGCTCCGAGGAGGGGAGTCGGTATGGCTACACCTTC
d_gene: TRBD1; j_gene: TRBJ1-6; v_gene: TRBV7-2; abundance: -; CDR3aa: CASSPPGQGNSPLHF; CDR3nt: TGTGCCAGCAGCCCGCCGGGACAGGGCAATTCACCCCTCCACTTT